A single sample is the source of the 15 T cell receptor beta chains below, sequenced in a study of early T cells in non-severe SARS-CoV-2 infection. One entry per CDR3 protein results from TCRdb running MiXCR on the 5' RACE reads. The repertoire holds about 83,000 distinct CDR3 sequences, with 12% as singletons. What was sequenced was whole blood. All receptors derive from an adult who was a healthcare worker with PCR-confirmed SARS-CoV-2 infection or an uninfected control (not recorded which).

This clonotype was counted a few times. The chain joins TRBV20-1 to TRBJ1-1; possible D gene TRBD1, 5 bases. The V gene lost 5 bases and the J gene lost 5 bases, with 15 bases spanning the gap. Germline V gene sequence: CDR1 DFQATT, CDR2 SNEGSKA (reference sequence). The CDR3 sequence is 13 residues long. In DNA form, the CDR3 reads TGCAGTGCTGAGGATGGGGGGTCGACTGAAGCTTTCTTT. Residues: CSAEDGGSTEAFF.

In its sample, this clonotype was seen a few times. The genes are TRBV12-3 or TRBV12-4 and TRBJ1-6; tentatively, D is TRBD1 (5 bases). The CDR3 extends over 13 amino acids. V was trimmed by 5 bases and J by 18 bases, leaving 20 bases between them. CDR3 coding DNA: TGTGCCAGCAGTCCCCGAACCGGGACCCCTTACCACTTT. Protein sequence: CASSPRTGTPYHF.

This clonotype has a handful of counts. The V call is TRBV12-3 or TRBV12-4, the J call TRBJ2-2, with 7 bases lining up with TRBD1. This CDR3 contains 13 residues. Trimming removed 6 bases from V and 5 bases from J; junction bases left unmatched: 3. In nucleotides, the CDR3 is TGTGCCAGCAGAAGACAGGGAACCGGGGAGCTGTTTTTT. Encoded protein: CASRRQGTGELFF.

This clonotype was seen a handful of times. This chain links TRBV4-2 with TRBJ1-6; D not resolved. The CDR3 extends over 18 amino acids. Germline CDR1 reads LGHNA; CDR2 reads YNFKEQ. V lost 1 base to trimming and J lost 0 bases, with 13 bases between them. CDR3 coding DNA: TGTGCCAGCAGCCAAGGGAAGGTCGATAGCTCCTATAATTCACCCCTCCACTTT. This gives the protein CASSQGKVDSSYNSPLHF.

This clonotype was detected many times. For the CDR3, the DNA is TGTGCCAGCAGCTCACTACAGGTTTCAGGCACCGGGGAGCTGTTTTTT. Amino acid sequence: CASSSLQVSGTGELFF. The rearrangement links TRBV7-9 to TRBJ2-2, with a weak D call TRBD1 (5 bases). CDR3 length: 16 residues. Trimming removed 4 bases at V and 4 bases at J, with 16 bases between. CDR1 and CDR2 from the germline V gene are SEHNR and FQNEAQ (reference sequence). Full variable domain (rest looked up from reference TRBV7-9 and TRBJ2-2): DTGVSQNPRHKITKRGQNVTFRCDPISEHNRLYWYRQTLGQGPEFLTYFQNEAQLEKSRLLSDRFSAERPKGSFSTLEIQRTEQGDSAMYLCASSSLQVSGTGELFFGEGSRLTVL.

The V and J genes are TRBV25-1 and TRBJ1-3; no reliable D call. With 2 bases removed from V and 2 bases from J, the gap between germline ends came to 16 bases. The CDR3 contains 17 residues. Germline assignment: CDR1 MGHDK and CDR2 SYGVNS. DNA for the CDR3: TGTGCCAGCAGTGAAGTTCCCCGGCTCAGGACTGGAAACACCATATATTTT. It codes for CASSEVPRLRTGNTIYF. The full variable domain, completed using reference TRBV25-1 and TRBJ1-3, is EADIYQTPRYLVIGTGKKITLECSQTMGHDKMYWYQQDPGMELHLIHYSYGVNSTEKGDLSSESTVSRIRTEHFPLTLESARPSHTSQYLCASSEVPRLRTGNTIYFGEGSWLTVV.

Only a few counts were recorded for this clonotype. The J gene is TRBJ2-1, the V gene TRBV9, with 8 bases that match TRBD2. The V gene's germline CDR1 is SGDLS and CDR2 YYNGEE. This CDR3 has 14 amino acids. V trimming: 4 bases; J trimming: 7 bases; junction bases outside the gene matches: 7. The CDR3: CASSSTSEANEQFF. In nucleotides, the CDR3 is TGTGCCAGCAGCTCGACTAGCGAGGCGAATGAGCAGTTCTTC.

The chain recombines TRBV7-2 with TRBJ2-2; 10 nucleotides align to TRBD1. Germline assignment: CDR1 SGHTA and CDR2 FQGNSA. V lost 5 bases and J lost 3; bases outside the gene matches: 6. The CDR3 has 16 residues. CDR3 bases: TGTGCCAGCAGCCGTCGGGACAGGGGAGACACCGGGGAGCTGTTTTTT. Translation gives CASSRRDRGDTGELFF.

This chain joins TRBV5-6 and TRBJ2-1, with 11 bases that match TRBD2. CDR3 size: 19 residues. Germline CDR1 and CDR2: SGHDT and YYEEEE. Unmatched junction bases numbered 10, after V lost 1 base and J lost 1 base. The CDR3 sequence: CASSLLLAGALESYNEQFF. The DNA for the CDR3 is TGTGCCAGCAGCTTGTTACTAGCGGGAGCCTTGGAGTCCTACAATGAGCAGTTCTTC. Full variable domain (remainder filled in from reference TRBV5-6 and TRBJ2-1): DAGVTQSPTHLIKTRGQQVTLRCSPKSGHDTVSWYQQALGQGPQFIFQYYEEEERQRGNFPDRFSGHQFPNYSSELNVNALLLGDSALYLCASSLLLAGALESYNEQFFGPGTRLTVL.

The gene calls are TRBV29-1 and TRBJ2-1; D may be TRBD2 (6 bases). The CDR3 runs 14 residues. V was shortened by 7 bases and J by 0 bases, with 13 bases between the two germline ends. Looked up from germline, CDR1 is SQVTM and CDR2 is ANQGSEA. The CDR3 DNA sequence: TGCAGCGCGGTGGGCGGGATCTCCTACAATGAGCAGTTCTTC. This translates into CSAVGGISYNEQFF.

This chain connects TRBV7-9 to TRBJ1-3, with unresolved D. The germline gives CDR1 SEHNR, CDR2 FQNEAQ (reference sequence). This CDR3 has 12 amino acids. V lost 3 bases to trimming and J lost 6 bases, with 6 bases between them. CDR3 residues: CASSLGVNTIYF. For the CDR3, the DNA is TGTGCCAGCAGCTTGGGCGTAAACACCATATATTTT.

A few counts support this clonotype. The chain uses TRBV20-1 and TRBJ1-5, with D possibly being TRBD1 (6 bases). V lost 1 base and J lost 7, with 8 bases in between. Germline-derived CDR1 and CDR2 are DFQATT and SNEGSKA (reference sequence). This CDR3 comprises 12 residues. The CDR3 reads CSARGGGQPQHF. In DNA form, the CDR3 reads TGCAGTGCTAGAGGAGGGGGGCAGCCCCAGCATTTT.

The chain carries TRBV5-4 and TRBJ2-7, with 12 bases matching TRBD2. There are 17 residues in the CDR3. After removal of 0 bases from V and 6 bases from J, the junction contained 10 bases not matched to a gene. From germline, CDR1 is SGHNT and CDR2 YYREEE (reference sequence). The CDR3 DNA reads as TGTGCCAGCAGCTTGGAGTCTAGCGGGAGGGCGTACGGCGAGCAGTACTTC. Encoded protein: CASSLESSGRAYGEQYF.

The V call is TRBV29-1, the J call TRBJ1-2, with D possibly matching TRBD1 (5 bases). Between the trimmed V and J ends, which lost 0 bases and 7 bases, there was a span of 18 bases. Per the germline V gene, CDR1 is SQVTM and CDR2 is ANQGSEA. The CDR3 consists of 15 residues. CDR3 amino acids: CSVEDPLGRAAGYTF. The CDR3, as DNA: TGCAGCGTTGAAGATCCCCTGGGCAGGGCGGCTGGCTACACCTTC.

At least ten counts were recorded for this clonotype. The CDR3 spells CASSVGWTEAFF. As DNA, the CDR3 is TGTGCCAGCAGCGTGGGGTGGACTGAAGCTTTCTTT. The J gene is TRBJ1-1, the V gene TRBV5-4; D is uncertain. Trimming took 4 bases from V and 5 from J, leaving 9 bases between them. The CDR3 length is 12 residues. Per the germline V gene, CDR1 is SGHNT and CDR2 is YYREEE (reference sequence). Variable domain in full (rest from reference TRBV5-4 and TRBJ1-1): ETGVTQSPTHLIKTRGQQVTLRCSSQSGHNTVSWYQQALGQGPQFIFQYYREEENGRGNFPPRFSGLQFPNYSSELNVNALELDDSALYLCASSVGWTEAFFGQGTRLTVV.